This TCR beta chain came from a study of somatic mutations in cytotoxic T cells in rheumatoid arthritis. The wider study: No treatment had yet been given when patient blood (roughly 28 ml EDTA) was drawn, right after diagnosis. There were some V beta antibody-stained T-cell populations flow-sorted at nearly 100% purity, and these included V beta1+ cells sequenced for TCRB. Study-level results: With around 60 patients examined, 7 or 8 had a largest CD8+ clone exceeding 20% of CD8+ cells. With advancing age, CD8+ clonality climbed in rheumatoid arthritis patients but did not rise in healthy controls.

Germline V CDR1 and CDR2: LGHNA, YSLEER. The CDR3 is 15 amino acids. J lost 0 bases, V lost 1 base, and 3 bases had no gene match. Profiling relied on immunoSEQ multiplex PCR, and the TCRdb table lists in-frame clones only, not all of them. The data show fewer than 25,000 clones, roughly 74% seen once. Of note for this clone: Its matching antigen is unknown.

Sequenced material: CD8+ T cells sorted from blood. The sequence was obtained from an adult with rheumatoid arthritis. This rearrangement joins TRBV4-3 to TRBJ2-7; 7 bases agree with TRBD1. CDR3 in DNA: TGCGCCAGCAGCCAAGGACAGGGCCGCTCCTACGAGCAGTACTTC. It translates to CASSQGQGRSYEQYF.